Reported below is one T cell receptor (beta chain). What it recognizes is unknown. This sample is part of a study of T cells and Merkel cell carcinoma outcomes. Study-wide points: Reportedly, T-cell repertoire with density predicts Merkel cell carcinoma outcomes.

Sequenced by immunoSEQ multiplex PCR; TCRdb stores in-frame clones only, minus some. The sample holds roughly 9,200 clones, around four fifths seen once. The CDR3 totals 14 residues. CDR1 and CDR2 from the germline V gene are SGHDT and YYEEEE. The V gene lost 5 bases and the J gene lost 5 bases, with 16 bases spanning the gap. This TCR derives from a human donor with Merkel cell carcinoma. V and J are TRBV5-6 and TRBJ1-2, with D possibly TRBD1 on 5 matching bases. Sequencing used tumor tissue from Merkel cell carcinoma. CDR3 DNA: TGTGCCAGCAGTGGGACTGGAGGACGTTATGGCTACACCTTC. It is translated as CASSGTGGRYGYTF. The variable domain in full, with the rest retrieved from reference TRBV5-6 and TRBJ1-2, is DAGVTQSPTHLIKTRGQQVTLRCSPKSGHDTVSWYQQALGQGPQFIFQYYEEEERQRGNFPDRFSGHQFPNYSSELNVNALLLGDSALYLCASSGTGGRYGYTFGSGTRLTVV.